The rows below give T cell receptor beta chains drawn from one sample of a study of blood T cell repertoires in COVID-19. TCRdb's table, derived via immunoSEQ multiplex PCR, lists solely in-frame clones and lacks some. The table lists approximately 130,000 clones, roughly 90% of them singletons. Sequenced sample: PBMCs or T cells enriched from blood (not recorded which). Receptor source: a woman between 45 and 65 years old who had recovered from COVID-19. The CDR3 runs from the conserved cysteine through the conserved F or W. The D gene is left open where the match is weak. Expanded clones get a size class; other rows say once, few or many, or leave the size out.

TRBV7-9	TRBD1	.	TRBJ2-5	TGTGCCAGCAGCTTAGTGGGACAGGGAGAGACCCAGTACTTC	CASSLVGQGETQYF
TRBV2	.	.	TRBJ2-2	TGTGCCAGCACCACTCATGACAGAGACATCACCGGGGAGCTGTTTTTT	CASTTHDRDITGELFF
TRBV12-3/TRBV12-4	TRBD1	.	TRBJ1-1	TGTGCCAGCACAGTAGACAGGGTCACTGAAGCTTTCTTT	CASTVDRVTEAFF
TRBV7-2	.	.	TRBJ2-7	TGTGCCAGCAGCTTAGAATCTCCCTCCTACGAGCAGTACTTC	CASSLESPSYEQYF
TRBV29-1	.	.	TRBJ2-7	TGCAGCGCCGGTATTTGGACGACGGGGGAGCAGTACTTC	CSAGIWTTGEQYF
TRBV11-2	.	.	TRBJ1-6	TGTGCCAGCAGCTTAGATGGAGGGCCCCTCCACTTT	CASSLDGGPLHF
TRBV11-3	.	once	TRBJ2-1	TGTGCCAGCAGCTTAGATCGGCAGGGCTACAATGAGCAGTTCTTC	CASSLDRQGYNEQFF
TRBV4-1	.	.	TRBJ2-2	TGCGCCAGCAGCCAAGATCGTATCCCGACCGGGGAGCTGTTTTTT	CASSQDRIPTGELFF
TRBV7-8	.	once	TRBJ2-7	TGTGCCAGCAGCCGGGTTGTAGGGGCTACGGTTCCTTACGAGCAGTACTTC	CASSRVVGATVPYEQYF
TRBV6-5	.	.	TRBJ2-7	TGTGCCAGCAGAACAGGTCTCTCCCCCTACGAGCAGTACTTC	CASRTGLSPYEQYF
TRBV2	.	.	TRBJ1-2	TGTGCCAGCAGTGTAAACCCCAGGAACTATGGCTACACCTTC	CASSVNPRNYGYTF
TRBV4-3	TRBD2	.	TRBJ2-3	TGCGCCAGCAGCCAAGAAATTTTCGGCAGCGGGGGCACAGATACGCAGTATTTT	CASSQEIFGSGGTDTQYF
TRBV5-1	.	.	TRBJ2-5	TGCGCCAGCAGCTGGACGCTCCAAGACTACAAGTCCTTCTTGGAGACCCAGTACTTC	CASSWTLQDYKSFLETQYF
TRBV9	.	.	TRBJ1-2	TGTGCCAGCAGCGTAGAGCCGGGGGGCGGTGGTGGCTACACCTTC	CASSVEPGGGGGYTF
TRBV7-8	TRBD1	.	TRBJ1-2	TGTGCCAGCAGCATTGGGACAGGGGGCGCATATCGCTATGGCTACACCTTC	CASSIGTGGAYRYGYTF
TRBV7-9	TRBD1	.	TRBJ1-3	TGTGCCAGCAGCTCCCACCGGGACAGGGTTGGAAACACCATATATTTT	CASSSHRDRVGNTIYF
TRBV6-2/TRBV6-3	TRBD1	.	TRBJ1-5	TGTGCCAGCAGTAAGACAGGGGGCTATCAGCCCCAGCATTTT	CASSKTGGYQPQHF
TRBV7-9	.	.	TRBJ2-7	TGTGCCAGCAGCCCCCCAGGTGACGTTGGGAGCTCCTACGAGCAGTACTTC	CASSPPGDVGSSYEQYF
TRBV18	TRBD1	once	TRBJ2-7	TGTGCCAGCTCACCAGACAGGGTGTCATACGAGCAGTACTTC	CASSPDRVSYEQYF